What follows are 18 T cell receptor beta chains derived from one specimen sequenced in a study of a mutant IDH1 vaccine in newly diagnosed glioma. The time point: baseline, week 1 (first vaccination visit). Described treatment: pre-vaccination baseline after standard-of-care therapy. Clones were sequenced by immunoSEQ multiplex PCR, and TCRdb holds only the in-frame ones, with some missing. There are 85,000 to 100,000 clones in the sample; about 83% occur only once, and 7.4% lies in the top ten. The sequencing used PBMCs, collected from a glioma patient treated with radiotherapy, temozolomide or both. The receptors here all came from a woman between 50 and 59 years old with glioma.

The genes are TRBV5-4 and TRBJ2-7; no reliable D call. This CDR3 comprises 14 residues. The V gene lost 4 bases and the J gene lost 6 bases, with 17 bases spanning the gap. The germline V gene encodes CDR1 SGHNT and CDR2 YYREEE (reference sequence). The CDR3 DNA follows: TGTGCCAGCAGCCCGGATAGGAGTAGGAGCGAGCAGTACTTC. Protein sequence: CASSPDRSRSEQYF. Looking up the rest from reference TRBV5-4 and TRBJ2-7 gives the full variable domain: ETGVTQSPTHLIKTRGQQVTLRCSSQSGHNTVSWYQQALGQGPQFIFQYYREEENGRGNFPPRFSGLQFPNYSSELNVNALELDDSALYLCASSPDRSRSEQYFGPGTRLTVT.

The chain is built from TRBV7-9 and TRBJ2-5; D might be TRBD2 (6 bases). The germline V and J ends were trimmed by 0 bases and 4 bases, with 12 bases remaining between them. CDR1 SEHNR and CDR2 FQNEAQ come from the germline V gene (reference sequence). The length of the CDR3 is 15 residues. The CDR3 is CASSLAREIGETQYF. CDR3 nucleotide sequence: TGTGCCAGCAGCTTAGCTCGGGAGATAGGAGAGACCCAGTACTTC.

The rearrangement links TRBV29-1 to TRBJ1-2, with D unclear. Germline V gene data show CDR1 as SQVTM and CDR2 as ANQGSEA. The CDR3 consists of 12 residues. V was pared by 4 bases and J by 5 bases, with 11 bases between. The CDR3 here is CSVGGQKYGYTF. The CDR3 nucleotides are TGCAGCGTTGGCGGGCAGAAGTATGGCTACACCTTC.

The chain employs TRBV10-3 and TRBJ1-5; 8 positions agree with TRBD1. V lost 11 bases to trimming and J lost 7 bases; unmatched junction nucleotides: 10. The CDR3 has 13 amino acids. Germline CDR1 reads ENHRY; CDR2 reads SYGVKD. The CDR3 loop is CASTDREGQPQHF. In DNA, the CDR3 is TGTGCCTCCACGGACAGGGAGGGACAGCCCCAGCATTTT.

This sequence joins TRBV29-1 and TRBJ1-4; 7 bases are shared with TRBD1. The CDR3 spans 13 residues. V lost 8 bases to trimming and J lost 4 bases; unmatched junction nucleotides: 7. In germline, CDR1 is SQVTM, CDR2 ANQGSEA. DNA of the CDR3: TGCAGCTTTTGGGGACAGAGTAATGAAAAACTGTTTTTT. Translating gives CSFWGQSNEKLFF.

This clone was counted only a few times. The V call is TRBV19, the J call TRBJ1-2; D gene ambiguous. V lost 0 bases, J lost 8 bases, and 7 bases lay in between. This CDR3 has 12 residues. Germline V lookup: CDR1 LNHDA, CDR2 SQIVND (reference sequence). In nucleotides, the CDR3 is TGTGCCAGTAGTATAGAGAGGAGGGGCTACACCTTC. It is translated as CASSIERRGYTF. Filled out from reference TRBV19 and TRBJ1-2, the complete variable domain reads DGGITQSPKYLFRKEGQNVTLSCEQNLNHDAMYWYRQDPGQGLRLIYYSQIVNDFQKGDIAEGYSVSREKKESFPLTVTSAQKNPTAFYLCASSIERRGYTFGSGTRLTVV.

This chain connects TRBV7-2 to TRBJ2-4; 9 nucleotides match TRBD1. CDR3 length equals 16 residues. V gave up 4 bases and J gave up 6 bases; unmatched junction bases: 10. Germline-derived CDR1 and CDR2 are SGHTA and FQGNSA. The CDR3 region is CASSSSGTGKRNIQYF. DNA of the CDR3: TGTGCCAGCAGCTCCTCCGGGACAGGGAAGAGAAACATTCAGTACTTC.

This rearrangement joins TRBV7-8 to TRBJ1-2; 8 bases match TRBD1. The CDR3 length is 15 residues. CDR1 is SGHVS and CDR2 is FQNEAQ in the germline V gene. V lost 0 bases and J lost 4; bases outside the gene matches: 4. The CDR3 DNA sequence: TGTGCCAGCAGCTTAGCCACAGGGGGAACCTATGGCTACACCTTC. Its translation is CASSLATGGTYGYTF.

V gene TRBV6-1 combines with J gene TRBJ2-7; D gene unclear. Trimming cost V 6 bases and J 2 bases, with 8 bases left between them. Germline V lookup: CDR1 MNHNS, CDR2 SASEGT. The CDR3 is made up of 12 amino acids. Here the CDR3 reads CASRDFTYEQYF. In nucleotides, the CDR3 is TGTGCCAGCAGAGATTTCACCTACGAGCAGTACTTC.

This clone was recorded only once. The V call is TRBV6-1, the J call TRBJ2-7, with TRBD1 matching over 11 bases. The length of the CDR3 is 16 residues. The V gene end was trimmed by 0 bases and the J gene end by 3 bases; junction bases not matched to a gene: 4. The V gene's germline CDR1 is MNHNS and CDR2 SASEGT. This CDR3 reads CASSEAVGQGVYEQYF. In DNA, the CDR3 is TGTGCCAGCAGTGAAGCGGTGGGACAGGGGGTCTACGAGCAGTACTTC.

A few counts support this clone. The chain combines TRBV27 with TRBJ1-1; D gene ambiguous. Trimming stripped 4 bases from V and 1 base from J, with 13 bases between. The CDR3 covers 15 residues. Germline CDR1 and CDR2: MNHEY and SMNVEV (reference sequence). CDR3 sequence (DNA): TGTGCCAGCAGTTCGGTTTCAGGTGGGAACACTGAAGCTTTCTTT. It codes for CASSSVSGGNTEAFF.

Only a few counts were recorded for this clone. The CDR3 loop reads CASSLGDRGIQPQHF. Here the CDR3 DNA reads TGTGCCAGCAGCTTAGGCGACAGGGGAATTCAGCCCCAGCATTTT. The rearrangement links TRBV7-9 to TRBJ1-5, with 8 bases matching TRBD1. This CDR3 region has 15 residues. Germline CDR1 SEHNR, CDR2 FQNEAQ (reference sequence). The V and J ends lost 1 base and 6 bases, in that order; junction bases with no gene match: 5. Full variable domain (missing parts from reference TRBV7-9 and TRBJ1-5): DTGVSQNPRHKITKRGQNVTFRCDPISEHNRLYWYRQTLGQGPEFLTYFQNEAQLEKSRLLSDRFSAERPKGSFSTLEIQRTEQGDSAMYLCASSLGDRGIQPQHFGDGTRLSIL.

The V call is TRBV19, the J call TRBJ1-1, with D unresolved. Trimming pared 3 bases from V and 2 bases from J, leaving 13 bases between. The CDR3 is 15 amino acids. The germline CDR1 and CDR2 sequences are LNHDA and SQIVND (reference sequence). CDR3 bases: TGTGCCAGTAGTATTGACCTCCCCGCAAACACTGAAGCTTTCTTT. Its translation is CASSIDLPANTEAFF.

The chain carries TRBV6-5 and TRBJ1-1, with D perhaps matching TRBD1 (6 bases). The CDR3 has 15 residues. In germline, CDR1 is MNHEY, CDR2 SVGAGI. With 0 bases removed from V and 1 base from J, the gap between germline ends came to 9 bases. Written as DNA, the CDR3 is TGTGCCAGCAGTTACTCCGGGACATGGAACACTGAAGCTTTCTTT. It translates to CASSYSGTWNTEAFF.

The chain is built from TRBV4-1 and TRBJ2-5, with 15 bases lining up with TRBD2. This CDR3 comprises 16 residues. Germline loops: CDR1 MGHRA, CDR2 YSYEKL. V was pared by 5 bases and J by 1 base, with 2 bases of the junction left unmatched. CDR3 coding DNA: TGCGCCAGCAGCTTGGGACTAGCGGGGGGCCAAGAGACCCAGTACTTC. The encoded protein is CASSLGLAGGQETQYF.

This rearrangement joins TRBV5-6 to TRBJ2-2; the D gene is possibly TRBD2 (6 bases). The V gene's germline CDR1 is SGHDT and CDR2 YYEEEE. The V and J ends lost 4 bases and 4 bases respectively, with 23 bases between them. The CDR3 contains 18 residues. The CDR3 DNA sequence: TGTGCCAGCAGCCCGACGATTACGCGGGGTCTGGGCACCGGGGAGCTGTTTTTT. It codes for CASSPTITRGLGTGELFF.

This chain uses TRBV6-6 with TRBJ1-4; tentative D call: TRBD1 (5 bases). V was cut by 5 bases and J by 7 bases, with 14 bases left in between. Germline loops: CDR1 MNHNY, CDR2 SVGAGI (reference sequence). The CDR3 has 14 residues. The CDR3 DNA is TGTGCCAGCAGTAGCGGAGGGGCTGGTGAAAAACTGTTTTTT. Residues: CASSSGGAGEKLFF.

The chain links TRBV19 to TRBJ1-2, with D unclear. CDR3 size: 14 residues. V gave up 6 bases and J gave up 10 bases, with 21 bases separating them. Germline V gene sequence: CDR1 LNHDA, CDR2 SQIVND (reference sequence). The CDR3 here is CASRDHSSQPIYTF. In DNA form, the CDR3 reads TGTGCCAGTAGAGACCACAGTTCTCAGCCAATCTACACCTTC.